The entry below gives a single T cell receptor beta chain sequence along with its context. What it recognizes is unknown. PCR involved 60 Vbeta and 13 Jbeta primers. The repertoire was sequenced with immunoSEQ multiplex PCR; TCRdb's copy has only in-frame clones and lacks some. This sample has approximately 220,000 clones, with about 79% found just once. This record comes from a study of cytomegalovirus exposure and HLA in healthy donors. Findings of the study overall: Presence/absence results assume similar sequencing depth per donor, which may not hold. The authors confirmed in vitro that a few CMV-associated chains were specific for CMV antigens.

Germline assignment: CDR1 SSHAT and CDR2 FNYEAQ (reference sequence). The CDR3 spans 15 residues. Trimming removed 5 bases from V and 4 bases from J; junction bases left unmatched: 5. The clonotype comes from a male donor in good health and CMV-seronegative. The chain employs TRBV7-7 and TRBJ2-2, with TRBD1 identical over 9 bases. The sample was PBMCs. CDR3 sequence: CASSAGTGTTGELFF. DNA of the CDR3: TGTGCCAGCAGCGCCGGGACAGGGACCACCGGGGAGCTGTTTTTT.